Listed below are T cell receptor beta chains from one sample, sequenced in a study of T cells after yellow fever vaccination. TCRdb independently ran MiXCR on the 5' RACE reads; one entry per CDR3 protein. The data contain about 340,000 distinct CDR3 sequences, 8% to 10% of them singletons. The specimen was PBMCs, collected on the day of the first yellow fever vaccination. Source of these receptors: a man younger than 30 who received the YFV17D yellow fever vaccine. Each CDR3 is given without its conserved first and last residue. The order of the fields is J gene, D gene, V gene, CDR3 protein. The D gene is left open where the match is weak.

j_gene: TRBJ2-3; d_gene: NA; v_gene: TRBV6-6; CDR3aa: ASSERGDTQY
j_gene: TRBJ1-2; d_gene: NA; v_gene: TRBV4-2; CDR3aa: ASSQDRRSNYGYT
j_gene: TRBJ2-3; d_gene: TRBD1; v_gene: TRBV20-1; CDR3aa: SALTIPRQGVHSDTQY
j_gene: TRBJ2-5; d_gene: NA; v_gene: TRBV5-5; CDR3aa: ASSFGFLGLETQY
j_gene: TRBJ2-2; d_gene: NA; v_gene: TRBV7-2; CDR3aa: ASRQGGYTGELF
j_gene: TRBJ1-4; d_gene: NA; v_gene: TRBV21-1; CDR3aa: ASSKWGKATNEKLF
j_gene: TRBJ2-2; d_gene: NA; v_gene: TRBV7-9; CDR3aa: ASSLAGRQGNTGELF
j_gene: TRBJ1-2; d_gene: NA; v_gene: TRBV5-1; CDR3aa: ASSLVSGANYGYT
j_gene: TRBJ1-4; d_gene: NA; v_gene: TRBV6-1; CDR3aa: ASSLDSGRSEKLF
j_gene: TRBJ2-5; d_gene: TRBD1; v_gene: TRBV5-1; CDR3aa: ASRAGTGGETQY
j_gene: TRBJ1-2; d_gene: NA; v_gene: TRBV12-3/TRBV12-4; CDR3aa: ASSSKDRMRNYGYT
j_gene: TRBJ2-1; d_gene: NA; v_gene: TRBV19; CDR3aa: ASSIAGRSSYNEQF
j_gene: TRBJ1-2; d_gene: NA; v_gene: TRBV10-2; CDR3aa: ASSETYTHTSYGYT
j_gene: TRBJ1-4; d_gene: NA; v_gene: TRBV12-3/TRBV12-4; CDR3aa: ASSPDRRANEKLF
j_gene: TRBJ2-2; d_gene: NA; v_gene: TRBV7-9; CDR3aa: ASSHARSGELF
j_gene: TRBJ2-3; d_gene: TRBD2; v_gene: TRBV4-1; CDR3aa: ASSRGLDGIGTQY
j_gene: TRBJ2-5; d_gene: TRBD2; v_gene: TRBV20-1; CDR3aa: SAAHGLVRETQY
j_gene: TRBJ2-2; d_gene: NA; v_gene: TRBV25-1; CDR3aa: ASGYSTGELF
j_gene: TRBJ2-5; d_gene: TRBD2; v_gene: TRBV3-1; CDR3aa: ASSPQTSRETQY
j_gene: TRBJ2-1; d_gene: TRBD2; v_gene: TRBV29-1; CDR3aa: SNQRGGVYNEQF
j_gene: TRBJ2-3; d_gene: TRBD1; v_gene: TRBV9; CDR3aa: ASSAGTALIITDTQY
j_gene: TRBJ2-3; d_gene: NA; v_gene: TRBV4-3; CDR3aa: ASSQGHSGASTDTQY
j_gene: TRBJ1-6; d_gene: NA; v_gene: TRBV5-4; CDR3aa: ASSSDRRNSPLH
j_gene: TRBJ1-5; d_gene: NA; v_gene: TRBV7-2; CDR3aa: ASSLGSRQPQH
j_gene: TRBJ2-3; d_gene: NA; v_gene: TRBV20-1; CDR3aa: SARNIGKDTQY
j_gene: TRBJ2-1; d_gene: NA; v_gene: TRBV6-4; CDR3aa: ASSDSGDEQF
j_gene: TRBJ1-1; d_gene: NA; v_gene: TRBV7-2; CDR3aa: ASSVYPNTEAF
j_gene: TRBJ2-2; d_gene: NA; v_gene: TRBV10-3; CDR3aa: AIKESNEGNRELF
j_gene: TRBJ2-5; d_gene: TRBD1; v_gene: TRBV18; CDR3aa: ASSPEGQQGTQY
j_gene: TRBJ2-3; d_gene: NA; v_gene: TRBV7-9; CDR3aa: ASSWVADTQY
j_gene: TRBJ2-5; d_gene: NA; v_gene: TRBV3-1; CDR3aa: ASSQERKTQY
j_gene: TRBJ1-2; d_gene: NA; v_gene: TRBV5-1; CDR3aa: ASSLNRNGYT
j_gene: TRBJ2-5; d_gene: NA; v_gene: TRBV7-8; CDR3aa: ASSLGQERTQY
j_gene: TRBJ1-2; d_gene: NA; v_gene: TRBV5-1; CDR3aa: ASSLSDRFNYGYT
j_gene: TRBJ1-4; d_gene: NA; v_gene: TRBV4-3; CDR3aa: ASSQDAREKLF
j_gene: TRBJ2-7; d_gene: NA; v_gene: TRBV20-1; CDR3aa: SAKADYEQY
j_gene: TRBJ1-2; d_gene: NA; v_gene: TRBV7-2; CDR3aa: ASSLDRRTQANYGYT
j_gene: TRBJ2-7; d_gene: NA; v_gene: TRBV3-1; CDR3aa: ASSQRWSDYEQY
j_gene: TRBJ2-3; d_gene: NA; v_gene: TRBV5-1; CDR3aa: ASRPDSTDTQY
j_gene: TRBJ1-1; d_gene: NA; v_gene: TRBV29-1; CDR3aa: SVEGTELGDTEAF
j_gene: TRBJ2-3; d_gene: NA; v_gene: TRBV6-5; CDR3aa: ASRYRTEITDTQY
j_gene: TRBJ1-2; d_gene: TRBD1; v_gene: TRBV20-1; CDR3aa: SASRQGASYGYT
j_gene: TRBJ2-3; d_gene: NA; v_gene: TRBV11-2; CDR3aa: ASHGYSDTQY
j_gene: TRBJ1-6; d_gene: NA; v_gene: TRBV20-1; CDR3aa: SARPTPSGSYNSPLH
j_gene: TRBJ1-6; d_gene: NA; v_gene: TRBV4-1; CDR3aa: ASSQENKAPLH
j_gene: TRBJ1-3; d_gene: NA; v_gene: TRBV7-8; CDR3aa: ASSLSRGSGNTIY
j_gene: TRBJ2-6; d_gene: TRBD1; v_gene: TRBV4-3; CDR3aa: ASSPKTGGTGANVLT
j_gene: TRBJ2-2; d_gene: NA; v_gene: TRBV20-1; CDR3aa: SARDPRGPGELF
j_gene: TRBJ1-5; d_gene: NA; v_gene: TRBV4-3; CDR3aa: ASSQDQSQPQH
j_gene: TRBJ1-2; d_gene: NA; v_gene: TRBV27; CDR3aa: ASSSGQLYGYT
j_gene: TRBJ1-6; d_gene: TRBD1; v_gene: TRBV7-9; CDR3aa: ASSLTGTGYSPLH